This T cell receptor (beta chain) was captured in a study of blood T cell repertoires in COVID-19. Whole-study context: Some COVID-19 samples were acute and others convalescent; all came from the United States, Italy and Spain. The analysed material was cDNA or gDNA that came from T cells, B-cell-depleted T cells, or PBMCs.

Per the original data handling: By means of reference gene primer amplification, nucleated cell counts were estimated. Clones were read by immunoSEQ multiplex PCR, and TCRdb kept only the in-frame ones, dropping some. D and trimming were read from the DNA, whereas the V and J calls and clone size are those reported in that table. The sample comprises 150,000 to 180,000 clones, 76% of which are singletons, and 3.7% rests with the top ten. Germline V gene sequence: CDR1 LGHNA, CDR2 YNFKEQ. Trimming at V came to 1 base and at J to 3 bases, leaving 2 bases not matched to a gene. The CDR3 totals 16 residues.

V and J are TRBV4-2 and TRBJ2-1; TRBD1 aligns across 11 bases. The TCR was taken from a woman older than 75 with acute or convalescent COVID-19. The sequenced sample consisted of peripheral blood. Here the CDR3 reads CASSQAGTGGYNEQFF. The CDR3 nucleotides read TGTGCCAGCAGCCAAGCCGGGACAGGGGGCTACAATGAGCAGTTCTTC.